Following are 30 T cell receptor beta chains from one sample sequenced in a study of blood T cell repertoires in COVID-19. Profiled with immunoSEQ multiplex PCR; TCRdb holds only in-frame clones, not every one. This sample has about 300,000 clones; 85% occur once, and the top ten carry roughly 2.7%. Specimen: PBMCs or T cells enriched from blood (not recorded which). The source of these receptors is a woman between 45 and 60 years old who had recovered from COVID-19.

V is TRBV3-1 (or the pseudogene TRBV3-2) and J is TRBJ2-7, with 9 bases aligning to TRBD1. Germline V gives CDR1 LGHDT, CDR2 YNNKEL (reference sequence). Trimming removed 1 base from V and 2 bases from J; junction bases left unmatched: 9. CDR3 length: 17 residues. The CDR3 DNA is TGTGCCAGCAGCCAAGCCCGGGACAGGGTCCTTACCTACGAGCAGTACTTC. Translating it yields CASSQARDRVLTYEQYF.

The V and J genes are TRBV28 and TRBJ2-1, with TRBD2 matching 11 bases. The CDR3 covers 16 residues. V trimming: 5 bases; J trimming: 5 bases; junction bases outside the gene matches: 8. CDR1 is MDHEN and CDR2 is SYDVKM in the germline V gene. The CDR3 spells CASSVLTSGTNNEQFF. In nucleotides, the CDR3 is TGTGCCAGCAGTGTTCTGACTAGCGGGACCAACAATGAGCAGTTCTTC.

This clone was observed a handful of times. The V and J genes are TRBV5-8 and TRBJ1-5; maybe TRBD1 (6 bases). Trimming left V 0 bases short and J 2 bases short, with 18 bases between. The CDR3 is 18 residues long. Germline V lookup: CDR1 SGHTS, CDR2 YDEGEE. The CDR3 sequence is CASSLGLGGAIGNQPQHF. CDR3 DNA sequence: TGTGCCAGCAGCTTGGGTCTGGGGGGGGCGATCGGCAATCAGCCCCAGCATTTT.

The genes are TRBV7-8 and TRBJ1-4, with 10 bases matching TRBD1. CDR1 and CDR2 from the germline V gene are SGHVS and FQNEAQ. The CDR3 runs to 16 residues. The J segment lost 8 bases and the V segment lost 5 bases, leaving 11 bases of the junction unmatched. The CDR3 DNA reads as TGTGCCAGCAGCCGAGACCCCGGGACAGGGGAGGAAAAACTGTTTTTT. Its protein product is CASSRDPGTGEEKLFF.

The chain carries TRBV4-1 and TRBJ1-5, with 7 bases fitting TRBD1. Looked up from germline, CDR1 is MGHRA and CDR2 is YSYEKL. V gave up 3 bases and J gave up 7 bases; unmatched junction bases: 12. The CDR3 totals 16 residues. In DNA, the CDR3 is TGCGCCAGCAGCCAGGACGTACGACAGGGTAGCCAGCCCCAGCATTTT. It codes for CASSQDVRQGSQPQHF.

This clone was counted only a few times. J is TRBJ1-1 and V is TRBV5-6; the D is unclear. This CDR3 is built from 15 residues. V was cut by 4 bases and J by 0 bases, with 13 bases left in between. The germline CDR1 and CDR2 sequences are SGHDT and YYEEEE. The CDR3 sequence is CASSKYPGMNTEAFF. The CDR3 DNA reads as TGTGCCAGCAGCAAATACCCAGGAATGAACACTGAAGCTTTCTTT.

The chain uses TRBV12-3 or TRBV12-4 and TRBJ2-7, with unresolved D. Deletions cut 2 bases from V and 7 bases from J, with 6 bases between. CDR3 size: 11 residues. CDR3 nucleotide sequence: TGTGCCAGCAGTTTATTCCGGGAGCAGTACTTC. This codes for CASSLFREQYF.

The rearrangement links TRBV24-1 to TRBJ1-1; 9 nucleotides match TRBD1. Germline CDR1 and CDR2: KGHDR and SFDVKD. CDR3 length: 13 amino acids. Unmatched junction bases numbered 6, after V lost 4 bases and J lost 10 bases. This CDR3 is CATSERQGGRAFF. The CDR3 nucleotides are TGTGCCACCAGTGAACGACAGGGGGGGAGAGCTTTCTTT.

The V gene is TRBV7-8, the J gene TRBJ2-7; 9 bases line up with TRBD1. Germline CDR1 SGHVS, CDR2 FQNEAQ. The CDR3 has 14 amino acids. V shed 1 base and J 7 bases; nucleotides not matched to a gene: 5. The CDR3 DNA reads TGTGCCAGCAGCTTAGTACAGGGGGCCTGGGAGCAGTACTTC. This encodes CASSLVQGAWEQYF. The complete variable domain, with remaining parts taken from reference TRBV7-8 and TRBJ2-7, reads GAGVSQSPRYKVAKRGQDVALRCDPISGHVSLFWYQQALGQGPEFLTYFQNEAQLDKSGLPSDRFFAERPEGSVSTLKIQRTQQEDSAVYLCASSLVQGAWEQYFGPGTRLTVT.

The rearrangement joins TRBV7-6 to TRBJ2-5; D is perhaps TRBD2 (5 bases). V was trimmed by 5 bases and J by 5 bases, leaving 12 bases between them. The CDR3 sequence is 13 residues long. Germline-derived CDR1 and CDR2 are SGHVS and FNYEAQ. The CDR3 DNA reads as TGTGCCAGCAGCCTTGGGAGCCGCGAGACCCAGTACTTC. This sequence encodes CASSLGSRETQYF.

The V gene is TRBV19, the J gene TRBJ1-1, with 8 bases fitting TRBD1. This CDR3 has 15 residues. V shed 7 bases and J 2 bases; nucleotides not matched to a gene: 9. Per germline, CDR1 LNHDA and CDR2 SQIVND (reference sequence). CDR3 protein: CASINHPGGNTEAFF. The CDR3 DNA follows: TGTGCCAGTATAAACCACCCAGGGGGCAACACTGAAGCTTTCTTT.

The V call is TRBV5-1, the J call TRBJ1-1, with D uncertain. This CDR3 is built from 14 residues. Trimming pared 5 bases from V and 10 bases from J, leaving 21 bases between. CDR1 and CDR2 from the germline V gene are SGHRS and YFSETQ. The CDR3 DNA sequence: TGCGCCAGCAGTATAAATCGTGTCGGGGATGCAGCTTTCTTT. It translates to CASSINRVGDAAFF. The variable domain in full, completed from reference TRBV5-1 and TRBJ1-1, reads KAGVTQTPRYLIKTRGQQVTLSCSPISGHRSVSWYQQTPGQGLQFLFEYFSETQRNKGNFPGRFSGRQFSNSRSEMNVSTLELGDSALYLCASSINRVGDAAFFGQGTRLTVV.

In DNA form, the CDR3 reads TGCGCCAGCAGCCCAAAGACTAGCGGGAGGGCCGGAGATACGCAGTATTTT. Translation: CASSPKTSGRAGDTQYF. The genes are TRBV5-1 and TRBJ2-3; 14 positions match TRBD2. With 4 bases clipped from V and 5 bases from J, the junction kept 9 bases outside the gene matches. This CDR3 has 17 amino acids. Per the germline V gene, CDR1 is SGHRS and CDR2 is YFSETQ.

The CDR3 region is CAWSRRNQPQHF. Written as DNA, the CDR3 is TGTGCCTGGAGTCGGAGGAATCAGCCCCAGCATTTT. V usage is TRBV30 and J usage is TRBJ1-5, with unresolved D. CDR1 is GTSNPN and CDR2 is SVGIG in the germline V gene (reference sequence). The CDR3 contains 12 residues. V was shortened by 2 bases and J by 4 bases, with 6 bases between the two germline ends.

This chain links TRBV28 with TRBJ2-7, with 10 bases that match TRBD1. The CDR3 loop spans 16 amino acids. Per the germline V gene, CDR1 is MDHEN and CDR2 is SYDVKM. The V segment lost 5 bases and the J segment 5 bases; nucleotides outside the gene matches: 12. CDR3 sequence: CASSVLGTGAPHEQYF. The CDR3 DNA follows: TGTGCCAGCAGTGTGCTTGGGACAGGGGCGCCCCACGAGCAGTACTTC. Drawing the rest from reference TRBV28 and TRBJ2-7, the complete variable domain is DVKVTQSSRYLVKRTGEKVFLECVQDMDHENMFWYRQDPGLGLRLIYFSYDVKMKEKGDIPEGYSVSREKKERFSLILESASTNQTSMYLCASSVLGTGAPHEQYFGPGTRLTVT.

The chain has TRBV5-1 and TRBJ2-5; 7 nucleotides line up with TRBD1. The germline V gene encodes CDR1 SGHRS and CDR2 YFSETQ. The CDR3 is made up of 14 amino acids. V trimming: 2 bases; J trimming: 4 bases; junction bases outside the gene matches: 5. The CDR3 region is CASSFQQGRETQYF. CDR3 nucleotides: TGCGCCAGCAGCTTCCAACAGGGGAGAGAGACCCAGTACTTC. The full variable domain, rest sourced from reference TRBV5-1 and TRBJ2-5, is KAGVTQTPRYLIKTRGQQVTLSCSPISGHRSVSWYQQTPGQGLQFLFEYFSETQRNKGNFPGRFSGRQFSNSRSEMNVSTLELGDSALYLCASSFQQGRETQYFGPGTRLLVL.

This rearrangement joins TRBV2 to TRBJ2-7, with TRBD2 matching 8 bases. This CDR3 is 13 amino acids long. J was trimmed by 4 bases and V by 6 bases; bases with no gene match: 5. CDR1 and CDR2 (germline): SNHLY, FYNNEI. Here the CDR3 reads CASSGTSWYEQYF. The CDR3 region has the DNA TGTGCCAGCAGCGGGACTAGTTGGTACGAGCAGTACTTC. The whole variable domain, filled in from reference TRBV2 and TRBJ2-7, reads EPEVTQTPSHQVTQMGQEVILRCVPISNHLYFYWYRQILGQKVEFLVSFYNNEISEKSEIFDDQFSVERPDGSNFTLKIRSTKLEDSAMYFCASSGTSWYEQYFGPGTRLTVT.

The sample holds many counts of this clone. The chain joins TRBV11-3 to TRBJ1-1, with D tentatively TRBD1 (5 bases). V lost 1 base to trimming and J lost 0 bases, with 9 bases between them. Germline loops: CDR1 SGHNT, CDR2 YENEEA. The CDR3 runs 15 residues. The DNA for the CDR3 is TGTGCCAGCAGCTTAGGTGCGGGGCTGAACACTGAAGCTTTCTTT. Protein sequence: CASSLGAGLNTEAFF.

In its sample, this clone was seen once. The sample contains more than one DNA sequence encoding this CDR3. The chain uses TRBV30 and TRBJ1-5, with D perhaps TRBD1 (5 bases). The CDR3 runs to 13 residues. Germline V gene data show CDR1 as GTSNPN and CDR2 as SVGIG (reference sequence). Trimming pared 0 bases from V and 5 bases from J, leaving 8 bases between. The CDR3 coding sequence is TGTGCCTGGAGTGTACAAGGGGATCAGCCCCAGCATTTT. It codes for CAWSVQGDQPQHF.

This clone was recorded only once. The chain recombines TRBV18 with TRBJ2-1; 7 positions agree with TRBD2. Trimming at V came to 0 bases and at J to 10 bases, leaving 6 bases not matched to a gene. CDR3 length equals 14 residues. CDR1 and CDR2 (germline): KGHSH, LQKENI. CDR3 sequence: CASSPPLGTTEQFF. Here the CDR3 DNA reads TGTGCCAGCTCACCACCCCTCGGGACTACAGAGCAGTTCTTC.

This clone turned up a few times. The V gene is TRBV2, the J gene TRBJ1-2, with 7 bases aligning to TRBD1. V dropped 3 bases and J dropped 7; count of bases not matched to a gene: 8. The CDR3 runs to 14 residues. The V gene's germline CDR1 is SNHLY and CDR2 FYNNEI. Written as DNA, the CDR3 is TGTGCCAGCAGTGAGCAGGGACGACAGGGTGGCTACACCTTC. Translation gives CASSEQGRQGGYTF.

The J gene is TRBJ1-2, the V gene TRBV5-5; no firm D call. Germline loops: CDR1 SGHKS, CDR2 YYEKEE (reference sequence). The CDR3 spans 17 residues. Deletions cut 4 bases from V and 4 bases from J, with 23 bases between. The CDR3 sequence: CASSRGDVAESGYGYTF. The CDR3 coding sequence is TGTGCCAGCAGCCGAGGTGATGTTGCAGAATCGGGCTATGGCTACACCTTC.

The chain has TRBV5-4 and TRBJ2-1, with a tentative D call TRBD2 (5 bases). The ends were cut back, 10 bases at V and 10 bases at J, with 21 bases in the middle. The CDR3 consists of 13 residues. The V gene's germline CDR1 is SGHNT and CDR2 YYREEE (reference sequence). The CDR3 bases are TGTGCCGCAGCTCCCCAACATTCGGGAGAGCAGTTCTTC. As protein: CAAAPQHSGEQFF.

This sequence joins TRBV7-2 and TRBJ1-1, with TRBD1 matching 11 bases. CDR3 length: 17 amino acids. The junction had 9 bases not matched to a gene; V was cut back by 5 bases and J by 1 base. Germline CDR1 is SGHTA and CDR2 is FQGNSA. CDR3 DNA: TGTGCCAGCAGCCTTGATGGACAGGGGGCGACGAACACTGAAGCTTTCTTT. Protein product: CASSLDGQGATNTEAFF.

This clone was picked up a small number of times. The chain couples TRBV6-5 to TRBJ2-7; D may be TRBD2 (7 bases). This CDR3 contains 13 residues. Germline V gene sequence: CDR1 MNHEY, CDR2 SVGAGI. With 8 bases removed from V and 0 bases from J, the gap between germline ends came to 11 bases. CDR3 nucleotides: TGTGCCAGCGCGAGGGGGGGCTCCTACGAGCAGTACTTC. It specifies CASARGGSYEQYF.

The count of this clone is one. This chain connects TRBV6-5 to TRBJ2-7; weak D call: TRBD2 (5 bases). Trimming cost V 11 bases and J 0 bases, with 17 bases left between them. The CDR3 is 14 residues long. From germline, CDR1 is MNHEY and CDR2 SVGAGI. DNA of the CDR3: TGTGCCGCTCGAGGGCAGCGGACCTCCTACGAGCAGTACTTC. Its protein is CAARGQRTSYEQYF.

The chain carries TRBV7-9 and TRBJ1-1; 11 bases are shared with TRBD1. The CDR3 spans 16 residues. Germline assignment: CDR1 SEHNR and CDR2 FQNEAQ (reference sequence). With 1 base clipped from V and 6 bases from J, the junction kept 7 bases outside the gene matches. CDR3 loop: CASSLGGQGALAEAFF. The CDR3 DNA reads as TGTGCCAGCAGCTTAGGCGGACAGGGGGCGTTGGCTGAAGCTTTCTTT. The complete variable domain, with remaining parts taken from reference TRBV7-9 and TRBJ1-1, reads DTGVSQNPRHKITKRGQNVTFRCDPISEHNRLYWYRQTLGQGPEFLTYFQNEAQLEKSRLLSDRFSAERPKGSFSTLEIQRTEQGDSAMYLCASSLGGQGALAEAFFGQGTRLTVV.

The chain joins TRBV7-2 to TRBJ1-1, with TRBD1 matching over 8 bases. This CDR3 comprises 16 residues. J was trimmed by 2 bases and V by 5 bases; bases with no gene match: 10. Germline CDR1 SGHTA, CDR2 FQGNSA. CDR3 sequence (DNA): TGTGCCAGCAGCCACCGTGCGGGACAGGTCAACACTGAAGCTTTCTTT. Translation: CASSHRAGQVNTEAFF.

The chain links TRBV7-9 to TRBJ1-1; no definite D call. CDR3 length equals 13 residues. Germline V lookup: CDR1 SEHNR, CDR2 FQNEAQ (reference sequence). Trimming took off 2 bases at V and 3 bases at J, with 7 bases between the two ends. This CDR3 reads CASSLYQDTEAFF. The CDR3 coding sequence is TGTGCCAGCAGCTTATATCAGGACACTGAAGCTTTCTTT.

J is TRBJ1-3 and V is TRBV7-2, with D hard to call. Germline CDR1 and CDR2: SGHTA and FQGNSA. The V end was cut by 5 bases, the J end by 4 bases, with 15 bases between. The CDR3 consists of 15 residues. CDR3 protein: CASSASGFLGNTIYF. For the CDR3, the DNA is TGTGCCAGCAGCGCATCCGGGTTTCTGGGAAACACCATATATTTT.